The 25 T cell receptor beta chains listed next were all sequenced from one sample in a study of T cell responses to AZD1222 COVID-19 vaccine. Repertoires were generated with immunoSEQ multiplex PCR, while TCRdb's copy carries only in-frame clones and drops some. This sample has some 140,000 clones, with around nine tenths found just once. The sequencing used peripheral blood, collected on day 0 of AZD1222 vaccination. The receptors were sampled from an adult in good health.

The rearrangement joins TRBV19 to TRBJ1-1; D remains unclear. The CDR3 length is 12 residues. Germline CDR1 is LNHDA and CDR2 is SQIVND (reference sequence). Trimming removed 5 bases from V and 6 bases from J, with 10 bases in between. CDR3 region: CASSFHGAEAFF. CDR3 bases: TGTGCCAGTAGTTTCCATGGCGCTGAAGCTTTCTTT.

This sequence joins TRBV29-1 and TRBJ1-2; D ambiguous. V gave up 4 bases and J gave up 2 bases, with 14 bases separating them. This CDR3 comprises 14 residues. Germline values: CDR1 SQVTM, CDR2 ANQGSEA. Here the CDR3 DNA reads TGCAGCGTTGGTGCACCCACGGCGAACTATGGCTACACCTTC. It is translated as CSVGAPTANYGYTF.

The genes are TRBV28 and TRBJ1-5; no clear D. This CDR3 is built from 15 residues. V was trimmed by 4 bases and J by 16 bases, leaving 26 bases between them. CDR1 MDHEN and CDR2 SYDVKM come from the germline V gene. CDR3 in DNA: TGTGCCAGCAGTTCGGGCTCTAATCTTATGGCCCCCGTCCATTTT. It translates to CASSSGSNLMAPVHF.

This chain uses TRBV9 with TRBJ1-3, with D possibly matching TRBD1 (5 bases). Trimming cost V 0 bases and J 2 bases, with 15 bases left between them. Germline CDR1 reads SGDLS; CDR2 reads YYNGEE. This CDR3 has 17 residues. As DNA, the CDR3 is TGTGCCAGCAGCGTAGTGGACTCCGGGGCCCCTGGAAACACCATATATTTT. Translation gives CASSVVDSGAPGNTIYF.

The chain uses TRBV7-2 and TRBJ2-5, with a possible D match to TRBD2 (6 bases). The V end was cut by 5 bases, the J end by 5 bases, with 12 bases between. CDR3 size: 13 residues. Looked up from germline, CDR1 is SGHTA and CDR2 is FQGNSA. The DNA of the CDR3 is TGTGCCAGCAGCCGGGACTCGTGGGAGACCCAGTACTTC. It translates to CASSRDSWETQYF.

The chain recombines TRBV14 with TRBJ2-7; D is uncertain. There are 14 residues in the CDR3. From germline, CDR1 is SGHDN and CDR2 FVKESK. Trimming stripped 1 base from V and 5 bases from J, with 12 bases between. The chain's CDR3 is CASSQAPRFHEQYF. CDR3 in DNA: TGTGCCAGCAGCCAAGCGCCCAGGTTCCACGAGCAGTACTTC.

CDR3: CASSFVAGRQETQYF. The CDR3 DNA sequence: TGTGCCAGCAGTTTTGTAGCGGGCCGACAAGAGACCCAGTACTTC. This chain uses TRBV6-6 with TRBJ2-5, with 7 bases aligning to TRBD2. Unmatched junction bases numbered 7, after V lost 4 bases and J lost 2 bases. The CDR3 is 15 residues long. Germline V gene lookup returns CDR1 MNHNY and CDR2 SVGAGI (reference sequence).

The chain links TRBV18 to TRBJ1-2; a weak D match, TRBD1 (5 bases). V was cut by 5 bases and J by 2 bases, with 9 bases left in between. CDR1 is KGHSH and CDR2 is LQKENI in the germline V gene. The CDR3 has 13 residues. The CDR3 bases are TGTGCCAGCTCAAGACAGTCAAACTATGGCTACACCTTC. Translation gives CASSRQSNYGYTF.

Worth noting for this clone: A much larger clone is a single base away; this may be a read error. This chain uses TRBV6-2 or TRBV6-3 with TRBJ1-5; 8 bases fit TRBD1. Germline assignment: CDR1 MNHEY and CDR2 SVGEGT. The CDR3 spans 15 residues. The CDR3 reads CANSWTGTQDQPQHF. In DNA, the CDR3 is TGTGCCAACAGTTGGACAGGGACGCAAGATCAGCCCCAGCATTTT.

This chain joins TRBV6-5 and TRBJ1-2; D perhaps matches TRBD1 (5 bases). The V end was cut by 7 bases, the J end by 4 bases, with 10 bases between. This CDR3 region has 12 residues. The V gene's germline CDR1 is MNHEY and CDR2 SVGAGI. CDR3 DNA sequence: TGTGCCAGCATGAAGGGGCTCTATGGCTACACCTTC. Protein sequence: CASMKGLYGYTF.

The chain employs TRBV28 and TRBJ2-7; 10 positions match TRBD1. The V segment lost 2 bases and the J segment 4 bases; nucleotides outside the gene matches: 5. This CDR3 comprises 15 residues. Per the germline V gene, CDR1 is MDHEN and CDR2 is SYDVKM. The CDR3 DNA reads TGTGCCAGCAGTTTAACGGGACAGGGGTGGTACGAGCAGTACTTC. This encodes CASSLTGQGWYEQYF.

V usage is TRBV11-1 and J usage is TRBJ1-6; TRBD1 matches 10 bases. The CDR3 covers 15 residues. Germline CDR1 reads SGHAT; CDR2 reads FQDESV (reference sequence). V dropped 5 bases and J dropped 9; count of bases not matched to a gene: 7. Here the CDR3 reads CASSAGQGVISPLHF. In DNA, the CDR3 is TGTGCCAGCAGCGCCGGACAGGGGGTAATTTCACCCCTCCACTTT.

This rearrangement joins TRBV20-1 to TRBJ1-2, with D uncertain. The ends were cut back, 2 bases at V and 5 bases at J, with 3 bases in the middle. The CDR3 is 10 residues long. Per the germline V gene, CDR1 is DFQATT and CDR2 is SNEGSKA (reference sequence). DNA for the CDR3: TGCAGTGCTAGACTTTATGGCTACACCTTC. Its translation is CSARLYGYTF.

The rearrangement links TRBV6-5 to TRBJ1-2; perhaps TRBD1 as D (5 bases). The CDR3 is 13 amino acids. The V end was cut by 5 bases, the J end by 6 bases, with 13 bases between. Germline V gives CDR1 MNHEY, CDR2 SVGAGI. For the CDR3, the DNA is TGTGCCAGCAGTAGGGCAGGGTGGGATGGCTACACCTTC. Amino acids: CASSRAGWDGYTF.

The sample holds a few counts of this clone. The rearrangement joins TRBV12-1 to TRBJ2-7; the tabulated D call, TRBD2, remains unverified against the DNA. TRBV12-1 is given as a pseudogene. The CDR3 runs 15 residues. CDR3 amino acids: CASSPIAGGLYEQYF. In DNA, the CDR3 is TGTGCCAGCAGCCCAATAGCGGGAGGGCTCTACGAGCAGTACTTC.

This clone was seen once. The J gene is TRBJ1-1, the V gene TRBV18; 7 nucleotides line up with TRBD1. The CDR3 has 17 residues. V lost 1 base and J lost 1; bases outside the gene matches: 9. Germline loops: CDR1 KGHSH, CDR2 LQKENI. CDR3 sequence reads: CASSPLTGLDSNTEAFF. The CDR3 nucleotides read TGTGCCAGCTCACCACTGACAGGGTTGGATTCGAACACTGAAGCTTTCTTT.

V usage is TRBV16 and J usage is TRBJ1-1; D might be TRBD1 (5 bases). The CDR3 has 14 amino acids. The V gene's germline CDR1 is KGHSY and CDR2 FQNENV. Trimming took 5 bases from V and 0 from J, leaving 10 bases between them. The CDR3 nucleotides read TGTGCCAGCAGCGGGGCCAGGATGAACACTGAAGCTTTCTTT. The encoded protein is CASSGARMNTEAFF.

The CDR3 protein is CASSPGQSNQPQHF. Written as DNA, the CDR3 is TGTGCCAGCAGCCCGGGACAAAGCAATCAGCCCCAGCATTTT. J is TRBJ1-5 and V is TRBV9, with D maybe TRBD1 (6 bases). The germline V gene encodes CDR1 SGDLS and CDR2 YYNGEE. V was pared by 4 bases and J by 1 base, with 9 bases between. The CDR3 loop spans 14 amino acids.

This clone was counted once. V gene TRBV6-1 combines with J gene TRBJ2-1; tentatively, D is TRBD1 (6 bases). V gave up 4 bases and J gave up 2 bases, with 15 bases separating them. The CDR3 runs 16 residues. Germline V gives CDR1 MNHNS, CDR2 SASEGT. The CDR3 DNA sequence: TGTGCCAGCAGTGGTTGGGTAACAGGGCCCTACAATGAGCAGTTCTTC. Protein product: CASSGWVTGPYNEQFF.

The J gene is TRBJ1-6, the V gene TRBV5-6; D gene unclear. Trimming took off 4 bases at V and 5 bases at J, with 13 bases between the two ends. The germline gives CDR1 SGHDT, CDR2 YYEEEE. The CDR3 spans 15 residues. Here the CDR3 reads CASSRLQENNSPLHF. CDR3 in DNA: TGTGCCAGCAGCCGACTTCAGGAGAATAATTCACCCCTCCACTTT.

The V and J genes are TRBV7-9 and TRBJ1-5; the D gene is possibly TRBD1 (5 bases). V gave up 5 bases and J gave up 3 bases, with 14 bases separating them. The CDR3 totals 15 residues. CDR1 and CDR2 from the germline V gene are SEHNR and FQNEAQ (reference sequence). DNA of the CDR3: TGTGCCAGCAGCCCTGGGGGGAGGGACAATCAGCCCCAGCATTTT. Amino acid sequence: CASSPGGRDNQPQHF.

The J gene is TRBJ1-5, the V gene TRBV19; no clear D gene. Deletions cut 10 bases from V and 2 bases from J, with 9 bases between. There are 12 residues in the CDR3. Germline V CDR1 and CDR2: LNHDA, SQIVND (reference sequence). The CDR3 coding sequence is TGTGCCACCACATCGGGCAATCAGCCCCAGCATTTT. Translated, it gives CATTSGNQPQHF.

Concerning this clone itself: A junction boundary mismatches the germline segment, possibly from a read error. The J gene is TRBJ1-2, the V gene TRBV28; 11 positions match TRBD1. Germline lookup yields CDR1 MDHEN and CDR2 SYDVKM. The CDR3 length is 12 residues. CDR3 amino acids: CASSPRTGGVSF. DNA of the CDR3: TGTGCCAGCAGTCCAAGGACAGGGGGCGTCTCCTTC.

This clone occurred once. This sequence joins TRBV5-1 and TRBJ2-7; D is undetermined. CDR3 length equals 15 residues. Germline V gene data show CDR1 as SGHRS and CDR2 as YFSETQ. Trimming removed 4 bases at V and 1 base at J, with 15 bases between. For the CDR3, the DNA is TGCGCCAGCAGCCCCAACCTCGGGCAGTCCTACGAGCAGTACTTC. It yields the protein CASSPNLGQSYEQYF. Filled out from reference TRBV5-1 and TRBJ2-7, the complete variable domain reads KAGVTQTPRYLIKTRGQQVTLSCSPISGHRSVSWYQQTPGQGLQFLFEYFSETQRNKGNFPGRFSGRQFSNSRSEMNVSTLELGDSALYLCASSPNLGQSYEQYFGPGTRLTVT.

The CDR3 coding sequence is TGTGCCAGCAGTCCGCCCGGGGCCGCCCCCTACGAGCAGTACTTC. Its translation: CASSPPGAAPYEQYF. The chain couples TRBV6-5 to TRBJ2-7; D is possibly TRBD1 or TRBD2 (5 bases each). Germline CDR1 MNHEY, CDR2 SVGAGI. The CDR3 consists of 15 residues. Trimming left V 5 bases short and J 2 bases short, with 16 bases between.